The clone carrying this T cell receptor beta chain was counted at least ten times. Its antigen is not identified. TCRdb reprocessed the reads via MiXCR and lists one record per CDR3 protein. The data hold fewer than 700,000 distinct CDR3 sequences, with approximately 24% observed a single time. Trimming cost V 5 bases and J 4 bases; bases outside gene matches: 5. The germline V gene encodes CDR1 SGHTA and CDR2 FQGNSA. CDR3 length: 14 amino acids. This entry comes from a study of T cell repertoires in cytomegalovirus infection. Study-wide context: CMV infection and matching HLA type were both indicated by public TCR beta signatures.

Study-wide findings and caveats: Dominant in the ex vivo response were TCR beta clonotypes restricted by HLA-C and specific for CMV. Public TCR beta family frequency separated CMV-and-HLA carriers, including in an independent cohort.

Input material: CD8+ T cells from PBMCs. This sequence originates from a human donor in good health (CMV status not recorded). Some clones in this sample may be carry-over from other donors' samples. The chain has TRBV7-2 and TRBJ2-1; 7 bases match TRBD1. The CDR3 is CASSPRDRYNEQFF. CDR3 DNA sequence: TGTGCCAGCAGCCCTCGGGACAGATACAATGAGCAGTTCTTC.